The entry that follows covers one TCR beta chain sequence. At one end, the junction sequence differs from germline, possibly due to a read error. This same CDR3 is encoded by further DNA sequences in the sample. CDR3 length: 16 residues. Per the germline V gene, CDR1 is SEHNR and CDR2 is FQNEAQ (reference sequence). TCRdb's table, derived via immunoSEQ multiplex PCR, lists solely in-frame clones and lacks some. The repertoire consists of approximately 120,000 clones, with around 81% occurring once and the leading ten covering around 4.7%. The data originate from a study of blood T cell repertoires in COVID-19.

This TCR was recovered from a human donor in a cohort sampled during active or convalescent COVID-19. Sequenced material: peripheral blood. This chain uses TRBV7-9 with TRBJ1-5; 7 bases match TRBD1. This chain's CDR3 is CASSLAGRGSNQPQHF. DNA of the CDR3: TGTGCCAGCAGCTTAGCCGGCAGGGGGTCCAATCAGCCCCAACATTTT.